What follows are 14 T cell receptor beta chains derived from one specimen sequenced in a study of T cell responses to AZD1222 COVID-19 vaccine. Libraries were prepared by immunoSEQ multiplex PCR; TCRdb keeps only in-frame clonotypes and omits some of them. The sample records 98,000 or so clones, just over 85% being singletons. Here the sequenced sample was peripheral blood, taken on day 0 of AZD1222 vaccination. The receptor source for this set is an adult in good health.

The chain recombines TRBV6-6 with TRBJ2-2, with D tentatively TRBD1 (6 bases). V dropped 6 bases and J dropped 0 bases, with 8 bases sitting between them. Germline V gene data show CDR1 as MNHNY and CDR2 as SVGAGI (reference sequence). The CDR3 totals 14 residues. The CDR3 DNA follows: TGTGCCAGCAGGGACAGCACGAACACCGGGGAGCTGTTTTTT. The encoded protein is CASRDSTNTGELFF.

The gene calls are TRBV5-1 and TRBJ2-5; the D gene is possibly TRBD2 (6 bases). V dropped 2 bases and J dropped 2 bases, with 16 bases sitting between them. The CDR3 is 16 residues long. From germline, CDR1 is SGHRS and CDR2 YFSETQ. The CDR3 DNA follows: TGCGCCAGCAGCTTCATCGGGGCGGGGAATCAAGAGACCCAGTACTTC. This gives the protein CASSFIGAGNQETQYF. Full variable domain (remainder filled in from reference TRBV5-1 and TRBJ2-5): KAGVTQTPRYLIKTRGQQVTLSCSPISGHRSVSWYQQTPGQGLQFLFEYFSETQRNKGNFPGRFSGRQFSNSRSEMNVSTLELGDSALYLCASSFIGAGNQETQYFGPGTRLLVL.

The rearrangement uses TRBV21-1 and TRBJ1-2; the D call in the table, TRBD1, was not verified against the DNA. TRBV21-1 is listed as a pseudogene. CDR3 length: 13 residues. The DNA for the CDR3 is TGTGCCAGCACAGGGGTCGGGGACAAAATTTTCACCTTC. As protein: CASTGVGDKIFTF.

The chain has TRBV5-1 and TRBJ2-5, with 8 bases identical to TRBD2. V was clipped by 6 bases and J by 0 bases; unmatched bases: 7. The germline V gene encodes CDR1 SGHRS and CDR2 YFSETQ. The CDR3 extends over 15 amino acids. The CDR3: CASMVLAGYQETQYF. CDR3 in DNA: TGCGCCAGCATGGTTCTAGCGGGTTACCAAGAGACCCAGTACTTC.

The chain recombines TRBV4-2 with TRBJ2-5; a possible D gene is TRBD2 (5 bases). The germline CDR1 and CDR2 sequences are LGHNA and YNFKEQ. The germline V and J ends were trimmed by 4 bases and 2 bases, with 17 bases remaining between them. There are 16 residues in the CDR3. CDR3 DNA sequence: TGTGCCAGCAGCCCTTGGGGAGTGTGGTGGCAAGAGACCCAGTACTTC. It codes for CASSPWGVWWQETQYF.

The chain uses TRBV10-2 and TRBJ2-1, with 11 bases lining up with TRBD2. Trimming cost V 2 bases and J 10 bases; bases outside gene matches: 7. CDR1 WSHSY and CDR2 SAAADI come from the germline V gene. The CDR3 is made up of 15 amino acids. DNA for the CDR3: TGCGCCAGCAGTGAGCGGCTAGCGGGGGGAAGAGAGCAGTTCTTC. Protein sequence: CASSERLAGGREQFF.

The chain combines TRBV3-1 (or the pseudogene TRBV3-2) with TRBJ2-1; D is unclear. The ends were cut back, 0 bases at V and 4 bases at J, with 16 bases in the middle. The CDR3 runs to 17 residues. CDR1 and CDR2 from the germline V gene are LGHDT and YNNKEL (reference sequence). Here the CDR3 DNA reads TGTGCCAGCAGCCAAGAACAAAGACAAGCCGTTTACAATGAGCAGTTCTTC. Translated, it gives CASSQEQRQAVYNEQFF.

This clone was observed a single time. V is TRBV7-9 and J is TRBJ1-3, with D uncertain. The germline gives CDR1 SEHNR, CDR2 FQNEAQ (reference sequence). The CDR3 length is 17 residues. V lost 5 bases to trimming and J lost 0 bases, with 17 bases between them. The DNA for the CDR3 is TGTGCCAGCAGCCCCAAGGACTACCGAGACTCTGGAAACACCATATATTTT. This translates into CASSPKDYRDSGNTIYF.

This clone was observed a handful of times. This chain links TRBV7-3 with TRBJ1-1; D ambiguous. CDR1 is SGHTA and CDR2 is FQGTGA in the germline V gene. Deletions cut 2 bases from V and 3 bases from J, with 13 bases between. The CDR3 has 15 amino acids. CDR3 region: CASSLQRVEDTEAFF. The CDR3 DNA reads as TGTGCCAGCAGCTTACAACGGGTGGAAGACACTGAAGCTTTCTTT.

CDR3 DNA sequence: TGTGCCAGCAGCGCGTACAGGGGGAACACTGAAGCTTTCTTT. Translated: CASSAYRGNTEAFF. The V and J genes are TRBV7-6 and TRBJ1-1, with 7 bases identical to TRBD1. In germline, CDR1 is SGHVS, CDR2 FNYEAQ. The CDR3 runs to 14 residues. Trimming took 5 bases from V and 1 from J; bases not matched to a gene: 4.

This clone turned up a few times. The chain has TRBV2 and TRBJ2-2; D is unresolved. Germline V gene data show CDR1 as SNHLY and CDR2 as FYNNEI. This CDR3 comprises 14 residues. V was clipped by 9 bases and J by 3 bases, with 14 bases between them. CDR3 nucleotides: TGTGCCAGAGGACGGCGGCTGGACACCGGGGAGCTGTTTTTT. It yields the protein CARGRRLDTGELFF. The entire variable domain, with the rest obtained from reference TRBV2 and TRBJ2-2, is as follows: EPEVTQTPSHQVTQMGQEVILRCVPISNHLYFYWYRQILGQKVEFLVSFYNNEISEKSEIFDDQFSVERPDGSNFTLKIRSTKLEDSAMYFCARGRRLDTGELFFGEGSRLTVL.

This sequence joins TRBV6-1 and TRBJ1-3; possibly TRBD1 for D (5 bases). In germline, CDR1 is MNHNS, CDR2 SASEGT. Trimming pared 3 bases from V and 1 base from J, leaving 7 bases between. The CDR3 spans 14 residues. CDR3 region: CASSDGGSGNTIYF. The CDR3 DNA reads TGTGCCAGCAGTGATGGGGGGTCTGGAAACACCATATATTTT.

In its sample, this clone is medium-sized. This rearrangement joins TRBV6-4 to TRBJ2-3, with 14 positions matching TRBD2. Germline-derived CDR1 and CDR2 are MRHNA and SNTAGT. The CDR3 is 16 amino acids. Losses at the gene ends were 0 bases for V and 4 bases for J; bases not matched to a gene: 0. Written as DNA, the CDR3 is TGTGCCAGCAGTGACTCGACTAGCGGGGGGGCAGATACGCAGTATTTT. Its protein product is CASSDSTSGGADTQYF.

CDR3 in amino acids: CASSQGTVTNYGYTF. DNA of the CDR3: TGTGCCAGCAGCCAAGGGACAGTAACTAACTATGGCTACACCTTC. The J gene is TRBJ1-2, the V gene TRBV3-1 (or the pseudogene TRBV3-2), with D possibly matching TRBD1 (6 bases). CDR3 length: 15 amino acids. The ends were cut back, 1 base at V and 0 bases at J, with 9 bases in the middle. Looked up from germline, CDR1 is LGHDT and CDR2 is YNNKEL (reference sequence).